What follows is one T cell receptor beta chain and its context. CDR3 length: 17 residues. Per germline, CDR1 MDHEN and CDR2 SYDVKM. Losses at the gene ends were 5 bases for V and 1 base for J; bases not matched to a gene: 6. This sample was included in a study of blood T cell repertoires in COVID-19. About the research overall: COVID-19 samples, acute and convalescent, were from the United States, Italy and Spain. Sources were T cells, B-cell-depleted T cells, or PBMCs; the material itself was cDNA or gDNA.

Produced via immunoSEQ multiplex PCR; TCRdb's table is partial and in-frame only. The sample lists around 300,000 clones, roughly 86% seen once, with roughly 1.8% in the top ten. This receptor was obtained from a woman aged 55-70 years who had recovered from COVID-19. The J gene is TRBJ2-6, the V gene TRBV28, with 9 bases fitting TRBD1. Material: PBMCs or T cells enriched from blood (not recorded which). The CDR3 DNA reads as TGTGCCAGCAGTCCCGGGACAGGGAGGTCTGGGGCCAACGTCCTGACTTTC. Translation: CASSPGTGRSGANVLTF.